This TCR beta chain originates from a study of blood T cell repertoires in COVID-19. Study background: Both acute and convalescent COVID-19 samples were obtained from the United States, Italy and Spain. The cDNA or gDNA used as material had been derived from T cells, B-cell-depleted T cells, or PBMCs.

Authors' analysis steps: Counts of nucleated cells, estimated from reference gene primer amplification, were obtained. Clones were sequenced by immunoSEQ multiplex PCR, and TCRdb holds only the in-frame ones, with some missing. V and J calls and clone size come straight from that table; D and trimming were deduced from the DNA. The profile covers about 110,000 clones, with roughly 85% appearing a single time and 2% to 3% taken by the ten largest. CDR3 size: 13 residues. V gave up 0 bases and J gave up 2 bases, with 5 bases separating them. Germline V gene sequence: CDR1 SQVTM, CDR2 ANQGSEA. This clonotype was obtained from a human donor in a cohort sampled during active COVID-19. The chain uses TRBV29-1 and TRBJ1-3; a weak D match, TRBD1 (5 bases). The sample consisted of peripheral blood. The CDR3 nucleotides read TGCAGCGTTGAAGAAGGGGCTGGAAACACCATATATTTT. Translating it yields CSVEEGAGNTIYF. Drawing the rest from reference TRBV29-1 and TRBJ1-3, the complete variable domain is SAVISQKPSRDICQRGTSLTIQCQVDSQVTMMFWYRQQPGQSLTLIATANQGSEATYESGFVIDKFPISRPNLTFSTLTVSNMSPEDSSIYLCSVEEGAGNTIYFGEGSWLTVV.